These 11 T cell receptor beta chains originate from one sample sequenced in a study of blood T cell repertoires in COVID-19. The data were produced by immunoSEQ multiplex PCR, yet TCRdb's version contains in-frame clones alone and is incomplete. This sample has some 68,000 clones; roughly 87% occur once, and the top ten carry approximately 0.56%. The sample comprised peripheral blood. Receptor source: a man between 50 and 59 years old with COVID-19, enrolled during active disease.

The chain has TRBV4-2 and TRBJ2-1, with a tentative D call TRBD2 (6 bases). The CDR3 covers 16 residues. Germline CDR1 LGHNA, CDR2 YNFKEQ. The V gene lost 4 bases and the J gene lost 3 bases, with 16 bases spanning the gap. For the CDR3, the DNA is TGTGCCAGCAGCCCACCCTCCCGGGGAGGCTACAATGAGCAGTTCTTC. It yields the protein CASSPPSRGGYNEQFF.

The V and J genes are TRBV5-4 and TRBJ2-1, with D possibly being TRBD1 (5 bases). This CDR3 region has 15 residues. The germline V gene has CDR1 SGHNT and CDR2 YYREEE (reference sequence). Deletions cut 4 bases from V and 5 bases from J, with 16 bases between. CDR3 sequence reads: CASSQSGHVNNEQFF. CDR3 sequence (DNA): TGTGCCAGCAGCCAGTCTGGACACGTCAACAATGAGCAGTTCTTC.

The chain combines TRBV6-5 with TRBJ2-7, with TRBD1 matching over 8 bases. In germline, CDR1 is MNHEY, CDR2 SVGAGI. V was pared by 6 bases and J by 3 bases, with 7 bases of the junction left unmatched. This CDR3 spans 14 amino acids. This CDR3 reads CASRPGQEVYEQYF. The CDR3 DNA reads TGTGCCAGCAGACCGGGACAGGAGGTCTACGAGCAGTACTTC.

The CDR3 sequence: CASSWTSRTDTQYF. In DNA, the CDR3 is TGTGCCAGCAGCTGGACTAGCCGAACAGATACGCAGTATTTT. This rearrangement joins TRBV5-5 to TRBJ2-3, with TRBD2 identical over 8 bases. Germline CDR1 is SGHKS and CDR2 is YYEKEE (reference sequence). The CDR3 extends over 14 amino acids. With 3 bases clipped from V and 3 bases from J, the junction kept 3 bases outside the gene matches. The entire variable domain, with the rest obtained from reference TRBV5-5 and TRBJ2-3, is as follows: DAGVTQSPTHLIKTRGQQVTLRCSPISGHKSVSWYQQVLGQGPQFIFQYYEKEERGRGNFPDRFSARQFPNYSSELNVNALLLGDSALYLCASSWTSRTDTQYFGPGTRLTVL.

The genes are TRBV7-2 and TRBJ1-4; D not certain. Per the germline V gene, CDR1 is SGHTA and CDR2 is FQGNSA. CDR3 length: 13 residues. Trimming pared 1 base from V and 14 bases from J, leaving 14 bases between. CDR3 region: CASSLDFGKRLFF. The CDR3 DNA reads as TGTGCCAGCAGCTTAGATTTCGGGAAGCGGCTGTTTTTT. The entire variable domain, with the rest obtained from reference TRBV7-2 and TRBJ1-4, is as follows: GAGVSQSPSNKVTEKGKDVELRCDPISGHTALYWYRQSLGQGLEFLIYFQGNSAPDKSGLPSDRFSAERTGGSVSTLTIQRTQQEDSAVYLCASSLDFGKRLFFGSGTQLSVL.

DNA of the CDR3: TGTGCCAGCTCACCATTGACGGGAGCTGAGCAGTTCTTC. Its protein product is CASSPLTGAEQFF. The gene calls are TRBV18 and TRBJ2-1; tentative D call: TRBD2 (6 bases). The germline V and J ends were trimmed by 2 bases and 9 bases, with 11 bases remaining between them. This CDR3 comprises 13 residues. CDR1 is KGHSH, CDR2 LQKENI, per germline. Full variable domain (remainder filled in from reference TRBV18 and TRBJ2-1): NAGVMQNPRHLVRRRGQEARLRCSPMKGHSHVYWYRQLPEEGLKFMVYLQKENIIDESGMPKERFSAEFPKEGPSILRIQQVVRGDSAAYFCASSPLTGAEQFFGPGTRLTVL.

The chain links TRBV21-1 to TRBJ2-7; the table names TRBD1, a call not compared with the DNA. TRBV21-1 is reported as a pseudogene. The CDR3 is made up of 14 amino acids. CDR3 sequence reads: CASSKTGESYEQYF. CDR3 bases: TGTGCCAGCAGCAAGACAGGGGAAAGCTACGAGCAGTACTTC.

This clone has just a few counts. V usage is TRBV19 and J usage is TRBJ2-1, with 8 bases lining up with TRBD2. Looked up from germline, CDR1 is LNHDA and CDR2 is SQIVND (reference sequence). The CDR3 has 12 amino acids. V trimming: 7 bases; J trimming: 4 bases; junction bases outside the gene matches: 0. CDR3 sequence (DNA): TGTGCCAGTACTAGCGGGTACAATGAGCAGTTCTTC. Protein product: CASTSGYNEQFF.

This clone was counted a few times. The gene calls are TRBV7-2 and TRBJ1-1; a possible D gene is TRBD1 (6 bases). This CDR3 is 14 amino acids long. The germline gives CDR1 SGHTA, CDR2 FQGNSA. The ends were cut back, 5 bases at V and 5 bases at J, with 15 bases in the middle. CDR3 sequence: CASSQSRGATEAFF. The CDR3, as DNA: TGTGCCAGCAGCCAGTCGCGGGGGGCGACTGAAGCTTTCTTT. Full variable domain (remainder filled in from reference TRBV7-2 and TRBJ1-1): GAGVSQSPSNKVTEKGKDVELRCDPISGHTALYWYRQSLGQGLEFLIYFQGNSAPDKSGLPSDRFSAERTGGSVSTLTIQRTQQEDSAVYLCASSQSRGATEAFFGQGTRLTVV.

The chain employs TRBV28 and TRBJ2-7, with D possibly TRBD2 on 5 matching bases. V dropped 3 bases and J dropped 6 bases, with 15 bases sitting between them. In germline, CDR1 is MDHEN, CDR2 SYDVKM. The length of the CDR3 is 14 residues. CDR3 nucleotides: TGTGCCAGCAGTTTCGGCGGGCACTTGGCCGAGCAGTACTTC. Translated: CASSFGGHLAEQYF.

This chain links TRBV7-2 with TRBJ1-6, with D perhaps TRBD1 (6 bases). This CDR3 has 17 residues. V was shortened by 3 bases and J by 7 bases, with 19 bases between the two germline ends. Germline values: CDR1 SGHTA, CDR2 FQGNSA. CDR3 region: CASSLNPVKGGNSPLHF. The CDR3 DNA sequence: TGTGCCAGCAGCTTGAACCCTGTGAAAGGGGGAAATTCACCCCTCCACTTT.